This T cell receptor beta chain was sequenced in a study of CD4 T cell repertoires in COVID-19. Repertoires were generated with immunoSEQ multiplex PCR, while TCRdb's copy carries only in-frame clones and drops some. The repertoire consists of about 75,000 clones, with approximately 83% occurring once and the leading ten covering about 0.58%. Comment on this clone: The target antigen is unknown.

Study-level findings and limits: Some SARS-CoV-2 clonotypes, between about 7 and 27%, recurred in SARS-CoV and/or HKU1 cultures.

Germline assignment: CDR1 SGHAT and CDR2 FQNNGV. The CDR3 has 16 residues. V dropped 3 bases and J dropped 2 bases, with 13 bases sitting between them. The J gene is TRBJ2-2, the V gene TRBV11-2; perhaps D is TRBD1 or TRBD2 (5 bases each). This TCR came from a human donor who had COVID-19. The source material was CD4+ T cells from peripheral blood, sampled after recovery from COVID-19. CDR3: CASSFGRGTNTGELFF. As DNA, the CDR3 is TGTGCCAGCAGCTTCGGCCGGGGCACAAACACCGGGGAGCTGTTTTTT. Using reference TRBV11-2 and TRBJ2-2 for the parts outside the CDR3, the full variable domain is EAGVAQSPRYKIIEKRQSVAFWCNPISGHATLYWYQQILGQGPKLLIQFQNNGVVDDSQLPKDRFSAERLKGVDSTLKIQPAKLEDSAVYLCASSFGRGTNTGELFFGEGSRLTVL.